This TCR beta chain originates from a study of T cells in Graves' hyperthyroidism and ophthalmopathy. Study-level results: A model of 13 V-J features distinguished ophthalmopathy from stable hyperthyroidism.

Per the germline V gene, CDR1 is SGHRS and CDR2 is YFSETQ. The length of the CDR3 is 12 residues. The germline V and J ends were trimmed by 4 bases and 7 bases, with 11 bases remaining between them. A note on this clonotype: Its cognate antigen is unknown.

The study left out patients who had uncontrolled infection, other autoimmune disease, pregnancy or lactation. Diagnosing involved the use of clinical symptoms, serum thyroxine and TRAb, thyroid ultrasound and orbital computed tomography. Template material for amplifying TCR beta CDR3 regions consisted of RNA transcripts. First-round RT-PCR with HTBI primers amplified the TCR CDR3 region. TCRdb reprocessed the multiplex PCR reads via MiXCR and lists one record per CDR3 protein. The sample contains tens of thousands of distinct CDR3 sequences, less than 65% of which appear only once. This sequence joins TRBV5-1 and TRBJ1-2; possibly TRBD1 for D (5 bases). The sequenced material came from peripheral blood or thyroid tissue (not recorded which). This clonotype was obtained from a young man with Graves' hyperthyroidism. DNA for the CDR3: TGCGCCAGCAGCCCGCAGGGTGGTGGCTACACCTTC. Translating gives CASSPQGGGYTF. Complete variable domain (other parts from reference TRBV5-1 and TRBJ1-2): KAGVTQTPRYLIKTRGQQVTLSCSPISGHRSVSWYQQTPGQGLQFLFEYFSETQRNKGNFPGRFSGRQFSNSRSEMNVSTLELGDSALYLCASSPQGGGYTFGSGTRLTVV.